The 15 T cell receptor beta chains below come from one sample, sequenced in a study of cytomegalovirus exposure and HLA in healthy donors. The PCR made use of 60 Vbeta and 13 Jbeta primers. The data were produced by immunoSEQ multiplex PCR, yet TCRdb's version contains in-frame clones alone and is incomplete. The sample lists roughly 180,000 clones; 80% to 90% were seen once. The sequenced material came from PBMCs. These receptors all come from a man between 18 and 29 years old in good health and CMV-seropositive.

The chain joins TRBV19 to TRBJ1-1; a possible D gene is TRBD1 (6 bases). Trimming removed 5 bases at V and 1 base at J, with 11 bases between. This CDR3 has 14 amino acids. Germline V gives CDR1 LNHDA, CDR2 SQIVND (reference sequence). CDR3 in amino acids: CASSSRGWNTEAFF. The CDR3 coding sequence is TGTGCCAGTAGTTCCAGGGGCTGGAACACTGAAGCTTTCTTT.

The CDR3 loop is CASKNEGGAEAFF. The CDR3 coding sequence is TGTGCCAGCAAAAACGAAGGGGGGGCTGAAGCTTTCTTT. J is TRBJ1-1 and V is TRBV2, with a tentative D call TRBD1 (6 bases). The CDR3 has 13 amino acids. Germline-derived CDR1 and CDR2 are SNHLY and FYNNEI. Trimming pared 7 bases from V and 6 bases from J, leaving 15 bases between.

The V and J genes are TRBV7-9 and TRBJ1-1; TRBD1 matches at 7 bases. CDR3 size: 16 residues. Germline CDR1 reads SEHNR; CDR2 reads FQNEAQ (reference sequence). J lost 10 bases, V lost 6 bases, and 20 bases had no gene match. CDR3 in DNA: TGTGCCAGCAGTCAACCGGGATCGCCCACAGGGGTGGGAGCTTTCTTT. This gives the protein CASSQPGSPTGVGAFF.

In its sample, this clone was seen once. This sequence joins TRBV5-1 and TRBJ1-2; TRBD1 matches 9 bases. The CDR3 length is 14 residues. CDR1 and CDR2 from the germline V gene are SGHRS and YFSETQ. Trimming removed 0 bases from V and 8 bases from J; junction bases left unmatched: 5. The CDR3 DNA follows: TGCGCCAGCAGCTTGGGGGACAGGGCGGAGGGCTACACCTTC. This encodes CASSLGDRAEGYTF.

The chain joins TRBV7-6 to TRBJ1-6; 7 nucleotides line up with TRBD1. Losses at the gene ends were 5 bases for V and 6 bases for J; bases not matched to a gene: 4. Germline V gives CDR1 SGHVS, CDR2 FNYEAQ. This CDR3 is 14 amino acids long. CDR3 in DNA: TGTGCCAGCAGCCGGACAGGTACTAATTCACCCCTCCACTTT. The encoded protein is CASSRTGTNSPLHF.

The chain couples TRBV6-1 to TRBJ2-3; D might be TRBD1 (5 bases). The CDR3 runs to 15 residues. Germline CDR1 reads MNHNS; CDR2 reads SASEGT. V dropped 4 bases and J dropped 1 base, with 12 bases sitting between them. The CDR3, as DNA: TGTGCCAGCAGTGCGGGCAGGGCGGGCACAGATACGCAGTATTTT. Its protein product is CASSAGRAGTDTQYF.

V and J are TRBV11-3 and TRBJ2-2, with D tentatively TRBD1 (7 bases). The CDR3 totals 14 residues. The V gene lost 8 bases and the J gene lost 6 bases, with 16 bases spanning the gap. The germline V gene has CDR1 SGHNT and CDR2 YENEEA. The DNA for the CDR3 is TGTGCCAGCGAAAGTTTCAGGGGGGCCGGGGAGCTGTTTTTT. Translating gives CASESFRGAGELFF.

The V call is TRBV5-1, the J call TRBJ2-3, with 8 bases lining up with TRBD2. The CDR3 is 15 amino acids. Trimming removed 2 bases from V and 2 bases from J; junction bases left unmatched: 4. Germline loops: CDR1 SGHRS, CDR2 YFSETQ. The CDR3 DNA follows: TGCGCCAGCAGCTTAGCGGGGGACTTCACAGATACGCAGTATTTT. This codes for CASSLAGDFTDTQYF.

V and J are TRBV27 and TRBJ1-2; 9 bases agree with TRBD1. The CDR3 loop spans 18 amino acids. Germline V lookup: CDR1 MNHEY, CDR2 SMNVEV (reference sequence). The V gene end was trimmed by 2 bases and the J gene end by 4 bases; junction bases not matched to a gene: 14. The CDR3, as DNA: TGTGCCAGCAGTTTAGACCCCCCCCACAGGGGGCAGAGCTATGGCTACACCTTC. It codes for CASSLDPPHRGQSYGYTF.

V and J are TRBV5-4 and TRBJ2-5; the D is unclear. Germline V CDR1 and CDR2: SGHNT, YYREEE (reference sequence). The CDR3 totals 14 residues. With 0 bases removed from V and 3 bases from J, the gap between germline ends came to 9 bases. The DNA for the CDR3 is TGTGCCAGCAGCTTGGGATTGGGCGAAGAGACCCAGTACTTC. It is translated as CASSLGLGEETQYF.

This clone has only one observation. The rearrangement joins TRBV15 to TRBJ2-1; 9 positions match TRBD2. The CDR3 consists of 16 residues. After removal of 5 bases from V and 7 bases from J, the junction contained 12 bases not matched to a gene. Germline loops: CDR1 LNHNV, CDR2 YYDKDF (reference sequence). The CDR3 region has the DNA TGTGCCACCAGCCCTAGAGCGGGGGGAAGAGGAAATGAGCAGTTCTTC. It is translated as CATSPRAGGRGNEQFF.

The table lists this clone with a count of one. The V call is TRBV21-1, the J call TRBJ2-7; the table calls TRBD1, which could not be checked here. TRBV21-1 is a known pseudogene. The CDR3 is made up of 15 amino acids. The CDR3 region has the DNA TGTGCCAGCAGCAAACAGGGCCCCACTACCTACGAGCAGTACTTC. The encoded protein is CASSKQGPTTYEQYF.

The V call is TRBV7-2, the J call TRBJ2-3; TRBD1 matches 7 bases. J gave up 2 bases and V 2 bases, and 4 bases lay outside the gene matches. This CDR3 is built from 15 residues. Germline CDR1 SGHTA, CDR2 FQGNSA. CDR3 amino acids: CASSLSQGLTDTQYF. The CDR3 DNA is TGTGCCAGCAGCTTATCACAGGGGCTCACAGATACGCAGTATTTT.

This rearrangement joins TRBV11-2 to TRBJ2-7, with 8 bases aligning to TRBD1. The CDR3 loop spans 16 amino acids. Trimming at V came to 3 bases and at J to 1 base, leaving 8 bases not matched to a gene. Germline loops: CDR1 SGHAT, CDR2 FQNNGV. In DNA form, the CDR3 reads TGTGCCAGCAGCTTCCAGACAGGGGAAATTTCCTACGAGCAGTACTTC. The encoded protein is CASSFQTGEISYEQYF. The entire variable domain, with the rest obtained from reference TRBV11-2 and TRBJ2-7, is as follows: EAGVAQSPRYKIIEKRQSVAFWCNPISGHATLYWYQQILGQGPKLLIQFQNNGVVDDSQLPKDRFSAERLKGVDSTLKIQPAKLEDSAVYLCASSFQTGEISYEQYFGPGTRLTVT.

V usage is TRBV7-6 and J usage is TRBJ2-2; TRBD1 matches 11 bases. The V gene's germline CDR1 is SGHVS and CDR2 FNYEAQ. With 5 bases clipped from V and 4 bases from J, the junction kept 6 bases outside the gene matches. This CDR3 has 16 amino acids. CDR3: CASSIKDRGLTGELFF. CDR3 nucleotide sequence: TGTGCCAGCAGCATAAAGGACAGGGGGCTCACCGGGGAGCTGTTTTTT.